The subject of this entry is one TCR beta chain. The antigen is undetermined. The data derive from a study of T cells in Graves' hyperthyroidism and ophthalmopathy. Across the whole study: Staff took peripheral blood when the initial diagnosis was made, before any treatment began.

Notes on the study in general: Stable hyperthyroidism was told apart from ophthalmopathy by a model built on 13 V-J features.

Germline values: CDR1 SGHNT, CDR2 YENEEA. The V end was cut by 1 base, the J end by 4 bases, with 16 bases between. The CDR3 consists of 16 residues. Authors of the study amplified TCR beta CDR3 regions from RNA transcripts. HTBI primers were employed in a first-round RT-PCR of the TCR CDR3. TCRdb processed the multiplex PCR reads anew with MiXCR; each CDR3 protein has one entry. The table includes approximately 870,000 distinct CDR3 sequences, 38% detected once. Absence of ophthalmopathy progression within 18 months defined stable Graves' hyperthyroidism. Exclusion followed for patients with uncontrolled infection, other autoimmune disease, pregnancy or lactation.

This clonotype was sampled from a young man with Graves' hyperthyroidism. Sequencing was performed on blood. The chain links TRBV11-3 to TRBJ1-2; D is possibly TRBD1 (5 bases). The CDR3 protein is CASSLGGRGFAYGYTF. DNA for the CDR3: TGTGCCAGCAGCTTAGGCGGGAGGGGTTTTGCCTATGGCTACACCTTC.